This passage covers 30 T cell receptor beta chains from one sample sequenced in a study of T cells in Graves' hyperthyroidism and ophthalmopathy. Amplification of TCR beta CDR3 regions used RNA as the template. The HTBI primer set served for first-round RT-PCR of the TCR CDR3. Each CDR3 protein gets one entry after TCRdb re-called the multiplex PCR reads with MiXCR. The sample records around 800,000 distinct CDR3 sequences, around 38% being singletons. Sequenced input: blood. These receptors originate from a man younger than 35 with Graves' hyperthyroidism.

At least ten counts were recorded for this clonotype. The chain has TRBV19 and TRBJ1-3, with 10 bases fitting TRBD1. There are 15 residues in the CDR3. V was clipped by 6 bases and J by 4 bases; unmatched bases: 6. Germline V gene data show CDR1 as LNHDA and CDR2 as SQIVND (reference sequence). As DNA, the CDR3 is TGTGCCAGTAGGAGACAGGGGGCGTACGGAAACACCATATATTTT. It encodes CASRRQGAYGNTIYF.

This clonotype was detected a few times. This chain connects TRBV19 to TRBJ2-7, with TRBD1 as a possible D gene (6 bases). CDR1 and CDR2 from the germline V gene are LNHDA and SQIVND (reference sequence). The CDR3 sequence is 13 residues long. V shed 8 bases and J shed 0 bases, with 11 bases lying between them. CDR3 nucleotides: TGTGCCAGTTCCGGGACACCCTCCTACGAGCAGTACTTC. Translated: CASSGTPSYEQYF.

This clonotype showed up many times. This chain joins TRBV25-1 and TRBJ1-1, with 8 bases that match TRBD1. V lost 1 base and J lost 11; bases outside the gene matches: 6. This CDR3 has 13 amino acids. Per germline, CDR1 MGHDK and CDR2 SYGVNS. The CDR3 DNA reads TGTGCCAGCAGTGAATCAGGGGGCGGGGGGGCTTTCTTT. Amino acid sequence: CASSESGGGGAFF.

Points on this clonotype: A read error is likely, as this CDR3 ends without the conserved phenylalanine or tryptophan. The chain has TRBV5-1 and TRBJ1-2; perhaps TRBD1 as D (5 bases). V lost 0 bases, J lost 2 bases, and 5 bases lay in between. CDR3 size: 13 residues. Germline CDR1 SGHRS, CDR2 YFSETQ. As DNA, the CDR3 is TGCGCCAGCAGCTTGGGGGGGAACTATGGCTACACCCTC. This sequence encodes CASSLGGNYGYTL.

This clonotype was counted a single time. The chain links TRBV9 to TRBJ1-2, with 11 nucleotides matching TRBD1. V lost 3 bases to trimming and J lost 6 bases; unmatched junction nucleotides: 4. Germline V CDR1 and CDR2: SGDLS, YYNGEE. The CDR3 extends over 14 amino acids. CDR3 nucleotides: TGTGCCAGCAGCGCAGGGACAGGGGGTCATGGCTACACCTTC. Protein: CASSAGTGGHGYTF. The variable domain in full, completed from reference TRBV9 and TRBJ1-2, reads DSGVTQTPKHLITATGQRVTLRCSPRSGDLSVYWYQQSLDQGLQFLIQYYNGEERAKGNILERFSAQQFPDLHSELNLSSLELGDSALYFCASSAGTGGHGYTFGSGTRLTVV.

This clonotype occurred many times. This chain connects TRBV15 to TRBJ2-7; the match to TRBD1 covers 10 bases. Losses at the gene ends were 5 bases for V and 2 bases for J; bases not matched to a gene: 6. Germline V CDR1 and CDR2: LNHNV, YYDKDF (reference sequence). CDR3 length: 15 amino acids. The CDR3 spells CATSLGQGGAYEQYF. CDR3 DNA: TGTGCCACCAGCTTAGGACAGGGGGGTGCCTACGAGCAGTACTTC.

Worth noting for this clonotype: The conserved closing phenylalanine or tryptophan is absent in this CDR3, likely reflecting a read error. In DNA form, the CDR3 reads TGTGCCAGTAGTTTGTCGAGGGACTTGAACACTGAAGCTTTCCTT. It codes for CASSLSRDLNTEAFL. The V and J genes are TRBV19 and TRBJ1-1, with a weak D call TRBD1 (5 bases). V gave up 5 bases and J gave up 0 bases, with 13 bases separating them. The CDR3 is 15 residues long. Germline CDR1 LNHDA, CDR2 SQIVND (reference sequence).

The chain employs TRBV5-1 and TRBJ2-7, with 8 nucleotides matching TRBD2. The V and J ends lost 0 bases and 2 bases, in that order; junction bases with no gene match: 4. The CDR3 runs to 15 residues. Germline values: CDR1 SGHRS, CDR2 YFSETQ. CDR3 region: CASSLAPRGAYEQYF. As DNA, the CDR3 is TGCGCCAGCAGCTTGGCCCCGCGGGGGGCCTACGAGCAGTACTTC.

This clonotype came up once. In DNA form, the CDR3 reads TGTGCCAGTAGAGAACGGGGACGAAGTGAAGCTTTCTTT. This encodes CASRERGRSEAFF. The chain carries TRBV19 and TRBJ1-1, with a tentative D call TRBD1 (5 bases). The CDR3 is 13 amino acids. Germline V CDR1 and CDR2: LNHDA, SQIVND (reference sequence). Trimming cost V 6 bases and J 7 bases, with 15 bases left between them.

This clonotype came up once. The chain recombines TRBV9 with TRBJ1-1; weak D call: TRBD1 (6 bases). Trimming stripped 3 bases from V and 6 bases from J, with 21 bases between. Germline CDR1 and CDR2: SGDLS and YYNGEE. The CDR3 extends over 16 amino acids. The CDR3 sequence: CASSGRGIRVTSEAFF. CDR3 DNA: TGTGCCAGCAGCGGGAGGGGGATCCGAGTAACCTCTGAAGCTTTCTTT.

V usage is TRBV16 and J usage is TRBJ2-7; D not certain. The CDR3 is 13 amino acids. Trimming left V 3 bases short and J 6 bases short, with 12 bases between. Per germline, CDR1 KGHSY and CDR2 FQNENV. The CDR3 coding sequence is TGTGCCAGCAGCCACGGTGGGTTTGGCGAGCAGTACTTC. Protein sequence: CASSHGGFGEQYF. The full variable domain, rest sourced from reference TRBV16 and TRBJ2-7, is GEEVAQTPKHLVRGEGQKAKLYCAPIKGHSYVFWYQQVLKNEFKFLISFQNENVFDETGMPKERFSAKCLPNSPCSLEIQATKLEDSAVYFCASSHGGFGEQYFGPGTRLTVT.

This clonotype was seen only a few times. The chain carries TRBV7-2 and TRBJ2-5, with D perhaps assigned TRBD1 or TRBD2 (7 bases each). Trimming took 6 bases from V and 1 from J, leaving 18 bases between them. The CDR3 totals 16 residues. CDR1 and CDR2 (germline): SGHTA, FQGNSA. Here the CDR3 reads CASSRLLRGGQETQYF. In DNA, the CDR3 is TGTGCCAGCAGTCGACTGCTCAGGGGGGGCCAAGAGACCCAGTACTTC.

This sequence joins TRBV19 and TRBJ1-4, with D maybe TRBD1 (5 bases). The CDR3 runs to 15 residues. Between the trimmed V and J ends, which lost 3 bases and 4 bases, there was a span of 12 bases. The germline CDR1 and CDR2 sequences are LNHDA and SQIVND (reference sequence). CDR3 sequence: CASSMGVASNEKLFF. The DNA for the CDR3 is TGTGCCAGTAGTATGGGGGTTGCAAGTAATGAAAAACTGTTTTTT.

The V call is TRBV9, the J call TRBJ2-7; D perhaps matches TRBD1 (5 bases). The CDR3 spans 13 residues. Germline CDR1 reads SGDLS; CDR2 reads YYNGEE. Trimming removed 4 bases from V and 6 bases from J, with 14 bases in between. The CDR3 DNA is TGTGCCAGCAGCCTGACCAGGGTAGGCGAGCAGTACTTC. Translation gives CASSLTRVGEQYF.

The chain is built from TRBV9 and TRBJ1-4; no clear D. This CDR3 is built from 14 residues. V was shortened by 2 bases and J by 8 bases, with 13 bases between the two germline ends. Germline V CDR1 and CDR2: SGDLS, YYNGEE. The CDR3 region has the DNA TGTGCCAGCAGCGTTCAACAGCACCCAGAAAAACTGTTTTTT. This codes for CASSVQQHPEKLFF.

For this clonotype: Given a much more abundant clone one base away, this may be a read error. The chain joins TRBV10-2 to TRBJ2-2; D gene ambiguous. Germline V gives CDR1 WSHSY, CDR2 SAAADI. The ends were cut back, 0 bases at V and 7 bases at J, with 6 bases in the middle. This CDR3 has 13 amino acids. The CDR3 reads CASSESMIGELFF. The CDR3 DNA is TGCGCCAGCAGTGAGTCGATGATCGGGGAGCTGTTTTTT.

A word on this clonotype: A junction end diverges from the germline sequence, so it may reflect a read error. The chain has TRBV19 and TRBJ1-4; tentative D call: TRBD1 (6 bases). CDR3 length equals 15 residues. Germline V CDR1 and CDR2: LNHDA, SQIVND (reference sequence). CDR3 in DNA: TGTGCCAGTAAAGCGGCGGGGGCAACTAATGGAAAACTGTTTTTT. This sequence encodes CASKAAGATNGKLFF.

This clonotype was seen only a few times. CDR3: CASSQDSLGQDPYGYTF. In DNA form, the CDR3 reads TGTGCCAGCAGCCAAGACTCCCTAGGACAGGATCCCTATGGCTACACCTTC. This sequence joins TRBV4-2 and TRBJ1-2; the match to TRBD1 covers 7 bases. CDR1 and CDR2 (germline): LGHNA, YNFKEQ. Trimming removed 0 bases from V and 4 bases from J; junction bases left unmatched: 11. The CDR3 spans 17 residues.

This chain joins TRBV9 and TRBJ1-4; 8 nucleotides match TRBD1. The CDR3 is made up of 14 amino acids. Per the germline V gene, CDR1 is SGDLS and CDR2 is YYNGEE. J lost 17 bases, V lost 4 bases, and 16 bases had no gene match. The CDR3 DNA reads as TGTGCCAGCAGCTTATCAATTTCGGCAGGGGGCTGTTTTTTT. Translated, it gives CASSLSISAGGCFF.

The V and J genes are TRBV2 and TRBJ1-2; 8 bases match TRBD1. Germline CDR1 is SNHLY and CDR2 is FYNNEI. V dropped 0 bases and J dropped 3; count of bases not matched to a gene: 12. The CDR3 has 18 amino acids. The CDR3 here is CASSEARFSTGVDYGYTF. DNA of the CDR3: TGTGCCAGCAGTGAAGCGCGGTTCTCGACAGGGGTCGACTATGGCTACACCTTC.

This clonotype showed up just a few times. The V and J genes are TRBV6-1 and TRBJ2-7; 9 nucleotides line up with TRBD2. The CDR3 contains 14 residues. Germline CDR1 and CDR2: MNHNS and SASEGT. CDR3 region: CAYQASGTFGEQYF. As DNA, the CDR3 is TGTGCTTACCAAGCTAGCGGGACGTTCGGGGAGCAGTACTTC.

This clonotype was detected only a few times. This CDR3 reads CASSLKFRGSSGNTIYF. For the CDR3, the DNA is TGTGCCAGCAGCTTAAAATTTAGGGGTAGCTCTGGAAACACCATATATTTT. The chain combines TRBV7-2 with TRBJ1-3; maybe TRBD1 (5 bases). V was pared by 2 bases and J by 0 bases, with 14 bases between. The CDR3 consists of 17 residues. Germline V CDR1 and CDR2: SGHTA, FQGNSA.

This chain links TRBV7-9 with TRBJ1-2; no firm D call. Trimming removed 1 base at V and 6 bases at J, with 9 bases between. The CDR3 has 13 residues. CDR1 and CDR2 (germline): SEHNR, FQNEAQ (reference sequence). CDR3 sequence: CASSLGVWDGYTF. The DNA for the CDR3 is TGTGCCAGCAGCTTAGGGGTCTGGGATGGCTACACCTTC.

The V and J genes are TRBV7-9 and TRBJ1-4; D not certain. CDR3 length: 15 amino acids. V lost 0 bases to trimming and J lost 6 bases, with 11 bases between them. Germline lookup yields CDR1 SEHNR and CDR2 FQNEAQ (reference sequence). CDR3 bases: TGTGCCAGCAGCTTAGCGCCGGCCGAGTATGAAAAACTGTTTTTT. Its protein is CASSLAPAEYEKLFF. Drawing the rest from reference TRBV7-9 and TRBJ1-4, the complete variable domain is DTGVSQNPRHKITKRGQNVTFRCDPISEHNRLYWYRQTLGQGPEFLTYFQNEAQLEKSRLLSDRFSAERPKGSFSTLEIQRTEQGDSAMYLCASSLAPAEYEKLFFGSGTQLSVL.

This clonotype was detected once. The chain employs TRBV29-1 and TRBJ1-2; no clear D. Germline values: CDR1 SQVTM, CDR2 ANQGSEA. V was trimmed by 5 bases and J by 7 bases, leaving 14 bases between them. The CDR3 runs to 12 residues. CDR3 amino acids: CSVHSGPPGYTF. CDR3 sequence (DNA): TGCAGCGTTCACTCCGGGCCCCCTGGCTACACCTTC.

This clonotype has at least ten counts. The rearrangement uses TRBV7-8 and TRBJ1-1; 7 bases are shared with TRBD1. Trimming removed 8 bases from V and 3 bases from J; junction bases left unmatched: 9. Looked up from germline, CDR1 is SGHVS and CDR2 is FQNEAQ. The CDR3 length is 14 residues. Here the CDR3 reads CASARTGWDTEAFF. CDR3 bases: TGTGCCAGCGCCCGGACAGGTTGGGACACTGAAGCTTTCTTT.

V is TRBV20-1 and J is TRBJ2-5; D may be TRBD2 (5 bases). Germline assignment: CDR1 DFQATT and CDR2 SNEGSKA (reference sequence). CDR3 length equals 13 residues. Between the trimmed V and J ends, which lost 5 bases and 2 bases, there was a span of 12 bases. CDR3 residues: CSAHRGGQETQYF. In nucleotides, the CDR3 is TGCAGTGCTCATAGAGGAGGACAAGAGACCCAGTACTTC.

This chain uses TRBV25-1 with TRBJ2-5, with TRBD1 matching over 9 bases. The CDR3 consists of 16 residues. The V segment lost 5 bases and the J segment 0 bases; nucleotides outside the gene matches: 7. From germline, CDR1 is MGHDK and CDR2 SYGVNS. Here the CDR3 reads CASSLWTGEYQETQYF. The DNA for the CDR3 is TGTGCCAGCAGTTTATGGACAGGGGAGTACCAAGAGACCCAGTACTTC.

This clonotype showed up just a few times. The chain carries TRBV20-1 and TRBJ1-1; the match to TRBD1 covers 9 bases. This CDR3 has 14 residues. Germline V gene lookup returns CDR1 DFQATT and CDR2 SNEGSKA (reference sequence). V trimming: 1 base; J trimming: 5 bases; junction bases outside the gene matches: 5. This CDR3 is CSARVPTGGTEAFF. The CDR3 nucleotides read TGCAGTGCTAGAGTCCCGACAGGGGGTACTGAAGCTTTCTTT.

The chain joins TRBV28 to TRBJ1-6; 9 nucleotides align to TRBD1. The junction had 6 bases not matched to a gene; V was cut back by 6 bases and J by 9 bases. Germline V gene sequence: CDR1 MDHEN, CDR2 SYDVKM. The CDR3 runs to 14 residues. This CDR3 is CASRVGQGSSPLHF. DNA of the CDR3: TGTGCCAGCAGGGTTGGACAGGGGAGTTCACCCCTCCACTTT. The full variable domain, its missing parts supplied by reference TRBV28 and TRBJ1-6, is DVKVTQSSRYLVKRTGEKVFLECVQDMDHENMFWYRQDPGLGLRLIYFSYDVKMKEKGDIPEGYSVSREKKERFSLILESASTNQTSMYLCASRVGQGSSPLHFGNGTRLTVT.